This entry is about one T cell receptor (beta chain). This may be a read error: a much more frequent sequence differs by one nucleotide. This entry belongs to a study of regulatory T cells in long-lasting Graves disease. Assembly of TCR beta libraries relied on iRepertoire HTBI primers together with Arm-PCR of CDR3 regions. TCRdb passed the multiplex PCR reads through MiXCR, listing each CDR3 protein once. The repertoire holds about 320,000 distinct CDR3 sequences, about 20% seen once, with more than 35% in the top ten. The CDR3 extends over 16 amino acids. V lost 8 bases and J lost 0, with 17 bases in between. The V gene's germline CDR1 is SGHRS and CDR2 YFSETQ. This sample's time point: newly diagnosed GD, antithyroid drugs for less than 3 months. RNA extracted from PBMCs served as the sequencing template.

This chain joins TRBV5-1 and TRBJ2-2; D not resolved. The receptor comes from a female donor with Graves disease. This sample comprised peripheral blood mononuclear cells (PBMCs), obtained at new diagnosis, from a patient treated with antithyroid drugs. CDR3 DNA sequence: TGCGCCAGTAGGCAACTCGTTCGGTCGAACACCGGGGAGCTGTTTTTT. It yields the protein CASRQLVRSNTGELFF.